Shown below are 9 T cell receptor beta chains from a single sample sequenced in a study of T cells after yellow fever vaccination. TCRdb redid the calling of the 5' RACE reads with MiXCR, one entry per CDR3 protein. There are approximately 160,000 distinct CDR3 sequences in the sample; around 8.5% occur only once, and roughly a third lies in the top ten. The sample was CD8+ T cells sorted from PBMCs, taken 45 days after the yellow fever booster vaccination. These TCRs come from a young man who received the YFV17D yellow fever vaccine.

At least ten counts were recorded for this clonotype. The chain combines TRBV10-3 with TRBJ2-1, with no clear D. The V gene's germline CDR1 is ENHRY and CDR2 SYGVKD. The V end was cut by 4 bases, the J end by 3 bases, with 4 bases between. The CDR3 is made up of 12 amino acids. Here the CDR3 reads CAISVSYNEQFF. CDR3 coding DNA: TGTGCCATCAGTGTCAGCTACAATGAGCAGTTCTTC.

This chain's CDR3 is CASSLARKASRRGLDSYEQYF. The CDR3 DNA is TGTGCCAGCAGCTTAGCGCGAAAGGCAAGCAGGAGGGGACTTGACTCCTACGAGCAGTACTTC. The chain couples TRBV7-9 to TRBJ2-7, with TRBD2 as a possible D gene (6 bases). Germline assignment: CDR1 SEHNR and CDR2 FQNEAQ (reference sequence). The length of the CDR3 is 21 residues. V lost 0 bases, J lost 0 bases, and 27 bases lay in between.

Ten or more counts support this clonotype. This sequence joins TRBV5-1 and TRBJ2-1; possible D gene TRBD1, 5 bases. The germline CDR1 and CDR2 sequences are SGHRS and YFSETQ. V shed 0 bases and J shed 8 bases, with 9 bases lying between them. The CDR3 spans 13 residues. The CDR3 protein is CASSLDVTDEQFF. CDR3 in DNA: TGCGCCAGCAGCTTGGACGTGACAGATGAGCAGTTCTTC.

This chain links TRBV7-9 with TRBJ2-1; the match to TRBD2 covers 7 bases. This CDR3 is built from 20 residues. V lost 2 bases, J lost 4 bases, and 20 bases stayed unmatched. The germline gives CDR1 SEHNR, CDR2 FQNEAQ (reference sequence). The CDR3 here is CASSLSSLRFWRGIYNEQFF. CDR3 nucleotides: TGTGCCAGCAGCTTATCGTCTCTACGGTTCTGGCGGGGGATATACAATGAGCAGTTCTTC.

The chain recombines TRBV6-1 with TRBJ1-5; D is unresolved. Germline V gene data show CDR1 as MNHNS and CDR2 as SASEGT. The V and J ends lost 2 bases and 9 bases respectively, with 20 bases between them. CDR3 length: 16 residues. DNA of the CDR3: TGTGCCAGCAGTGAAACGGTGGCGGCCAGTAAGGGGCCCCAGCATTTT. It is translated as CASSETVAASKGPQHF.

This chain uses TRBV4-1 with TRBJ1-3; weak D call: TRBD1 (5 bases). The CDR3 extends over 17 amino acids. Germline V lookup: CDR1 MGHRA, CDR2 YSYEKL. Trimming left V 4 bases short and J 1 base short, with 17 bases between. CDR3 sequence: CASSREPDSFSGNTIYF. The CDR3 DNA sequence: TGCGCCAGCAGCCGCGAGCCTGACAGTTTTTCTGGAAACACCATATATTTT.

V gene TRBV9 combines with J gene TRBJ2-1; D is perhaps TRBD2 (6 bases). The CDR3 loop spans 14 amino acids. From germline, CDR1 is SGDLS and CDR2 YYNGEE. V dropped 0 bases and J dropped 6 bases, with 10 bases sitting between them. CDR3 DNA sequence: TGTGCCAGCAGCGTAGCTAGGGAGGTCAATGAGCAGTTCTTC. This codes for CASSVAREVNEQFF. The full variable domain, in which reference TRBV9 and TRBJ2-1 provide the parts outside the CDR3, is DSGVTQTPKHLITATGQRVTLRCSPRSGDLSVYWYQQSLDQGLQFLIQYYNGEERAKGNILERFSAQQFPDLHSELNLSSLELGDSALYFCASSVAREVNEQFFGPGTRLTVL.

The chain is built from TRBV7-9 and TRBJ1-3; D is possibly TRBD1 (6 bases). The V end lost 5 bases, the J end lost 3 bases, and 17 bases lay between the germline ends. Germline CDR1 and CDR2: SEHNR and FQNEAQ (reference sequence). This CDR3 contains 16 residues. The CDR3: CASSQGQGTGGNTIYF. The DNA of the CDR3 is TGTGCCAGCAGCCAGGGGCAGGGCACAGGTGGAAACACCATATATTTT.

The chain combines TRBV4-1 with TRBJ1-5; 10 bases align to TRBD1. J was trimmed by 6 bases and V by 3 bases; bases with no gene match: 5. The CDR3 covers 15 residues. Per the germline V gene, CDR1 is MGHRA and CDR2 is YSYEKL. In nucleotides, the CDR3 is TGCGCCAGCAGCCAGCTTGGACAGGGGGTTCAGCCCCAGCATTTT. As protein: CASSQLGQGVQPQHF.